This note documents a single T cell receptor (beta chain) sequence. Its antigen is unknown. Regarding time point: week 35, safety follow-up. It was 300 ug of mutant IDH1 20-mer peptide that made up each vaccine dose, given with topical imiquimod. The ends were cut back, 4 bases at V and 3 bases at J, with 13 bases in the middle. The CDR3 covers 14 residues. CDR1 LGHNA and CDR2 YSLEER come from the germline V gene. Measured with immunoSEQ multiplex PCR; TCRdb has only the in-frame clones, and not every one. The sample yields tens of thousands of clones, 65% to 80% seen once. This sample is drawn from a study of a mutant IDH1 vaccine in newly diagnosed glioma. Study at large: Beforehand, treatment had been radiotherapy, temozolomide, or both; the majority received both. Visit V12 was scheduled at week 35 and visit V13 at week 47.

The TCR sequence derives from a man between 45 and 60 years old with glioma. This specimen consisted of PBMCs, obtained from a glioma patient whose treatment included an IDH1 peptide vaccine. The chain links TRBV4-3 to TRBJ2-7, with unresolved D. CDR3 nucleotides: TGCGCCAGCAGCCTCGGGCCCCAAGGCTACGAGCAGTACTTC. Amino acids: CASSLGPQGYEQYF.